This T cell receptor beta chain was identified in a study of blood T cell repertoires in COVID-19. Across the whole study: Sources were T cells, B-cell-depleted T cells, or PBMCs; the material itself was cDNA or gDNA.

This clone turned up a few times. Everyone who took part was roughly 18 to 89 years old, and they came from 24 US areas. Participants' own reports of clinical history determined their cohort assignment. Germline lookup yields CDR1 MDHEN and CDR2 SYDVKM. This CDR3 region has 15 residues. With V trimmed by 4 bases and J by 3 bases, 0 bases remained unmatched. In the authors' methods: The authors estimated nucleated cell counts from reference gene primer amplification. The data were produced by immunoSEQ multiplex PCR, yet TCRdb's version contains in-frame clones alone and is incomplete. V, J and clone size are those of that table, while D and trimming were read from the DNA. The sample yields about 210,000 clones, around 81% seen once.

The sequenced sample was PBMCs or T cells enriched from blood (not recorded which). The clonotype comes from a woman in her forties or fifties with acute COVID-19. J is TRBJ2-2 and V is TRBV28, with 12 bases matching TRBD2. The CDR3 loop reads CASSSSGGDTGELFF. The CDR3 DNA is TGTGCCAGCAGTTCTAGCGGGGGGGACACCGGGGAGCTGTTTTTT.